This T cell receptor beta chain comes out of a study of tumor-infiltrating lymphocytes in primary liver carcinoma. Study-level results: Tumor region pairs showed greater overlap than either tumor-adjacent or tumor-blood pairs did.

Turning to this clonotype: No antigen is known for it. A read error may produce the germline difference seen at one junction end.

The CDR3 is made up of 13 amino acids. CDR1 and CDR2 from the germline V gene are MNHEY and SVGAGI. Starting material of 500 to 600 ng total RNA yielded TCR beta cDNA via a constant-region primer. Three nested multiplex PCR rounds, a slightly modified ARM-PCR method, built the TCR beta libraries. The opening two PCR rounds, around 10 cycles each, paired TRBV1-TRBV30 forward primers with a C-beta reverse primer. TCRdb processed the multiplex PCR reads anew with MiXCR; each CDR3 protein has one entry. The sample records about 120,000 distinct CDR3 sequences, approximately 71% being singletons. From unsorted bulk tissue weighing about 20-33 mg, DNA and RNA were co-extracted.

The chain joins TRBV6-5 to TRBJ1-2; no clear D gene. This TCR was sampled from a woman aged 60 to 75 with primary liver carcinoma and hepatitis B virus infection. The sequencing input was tumor-adjacent normal liver tissue. This CDR3 reads CTSMFGQNYGYTF. CDR3 in DNA: TGTACCAGCATGTTCGGGCAGAACTATGGCTACACCTTC.